The TCR beta chain described here comes from a study of OX40 agonist ivuxolimab in advanced cancers. Study background: It was permissible to have had prior anti-PD-1, anti-PD-L1 or anti-CTLA-4 therapy, and approximately 38% had some.

Study findings and constraints: Clonal expansion from baseline to week 6 occurred in both CD4+ and CD8+ T cells. Normalized T-cell clonal expansion was also low in some nonresponders.

The CDR3 runs to 15 residues. V shed 2 bases and J shed 10 bases, with 20 bases lying between them. Germline V CDR1 and CDR2: GTSNPN, SVGIG (reference sequence). TCRdb keeps only in-frame clones here, not all; method: immunoSEQ multiplex PCR. The sample holds roughly 70,000 clones, 65% to 85% seen once. For this clone: Its target is unknown.

The V and J genes are TRBV30 and TRBJ1-4; D is unclear. The clonotype was recovered from an adult with an advanced solid tumor such as melanoma, head and neck, liver or kidney cancer. Sample: CD4+ or CD8+ T cells sorted from blood, taken in a trial of the OX40 agonist ivuxolimab. CDR3 residues: CAWSTLFGEAAKLFF. The CDR3 nucleotides read TGTGCCTGGAGTACACTATTTGGCGAGGCGGCAAAACTGTTTTTT.